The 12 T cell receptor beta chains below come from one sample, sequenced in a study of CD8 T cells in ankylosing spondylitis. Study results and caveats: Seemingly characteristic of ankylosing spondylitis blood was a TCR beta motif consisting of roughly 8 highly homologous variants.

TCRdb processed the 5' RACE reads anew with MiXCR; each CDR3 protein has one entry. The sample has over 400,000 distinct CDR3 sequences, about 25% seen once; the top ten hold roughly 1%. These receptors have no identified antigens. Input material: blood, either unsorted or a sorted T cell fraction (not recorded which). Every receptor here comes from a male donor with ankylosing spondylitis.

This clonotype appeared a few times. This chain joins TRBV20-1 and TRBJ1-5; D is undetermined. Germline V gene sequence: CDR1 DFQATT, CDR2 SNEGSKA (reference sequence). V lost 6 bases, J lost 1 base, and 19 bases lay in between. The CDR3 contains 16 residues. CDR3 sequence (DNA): TGCAGTGCCGTCGGGCCGATTACCCTGAGCAATCAGCCCCAGCATTTT. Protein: CSAVGPITLSNQPQHF.

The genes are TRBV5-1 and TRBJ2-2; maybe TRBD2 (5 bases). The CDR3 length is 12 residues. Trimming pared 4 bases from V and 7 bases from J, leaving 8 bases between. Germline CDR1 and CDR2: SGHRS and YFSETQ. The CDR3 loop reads CASSIGVGELFF. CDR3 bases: TGCGCCAGCAGCATCGGGGTCGGGGAGCTGTTTTTT.

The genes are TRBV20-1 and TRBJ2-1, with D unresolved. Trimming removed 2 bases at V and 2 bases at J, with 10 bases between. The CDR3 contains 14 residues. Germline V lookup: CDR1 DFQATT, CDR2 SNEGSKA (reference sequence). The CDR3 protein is CSARHLRAYNEQFF. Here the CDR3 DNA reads TGCAGTGCTAGACACCTAAGGGCCTACAATGAGCAGTTCTTC.

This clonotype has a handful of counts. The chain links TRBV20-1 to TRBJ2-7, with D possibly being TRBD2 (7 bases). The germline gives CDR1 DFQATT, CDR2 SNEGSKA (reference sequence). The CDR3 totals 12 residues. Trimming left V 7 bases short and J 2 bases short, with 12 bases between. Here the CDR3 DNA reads TGCAGTGGGGGGGGGCAAACCTACGAGCAGTACTTC. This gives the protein CSGGGQTYEQYF.

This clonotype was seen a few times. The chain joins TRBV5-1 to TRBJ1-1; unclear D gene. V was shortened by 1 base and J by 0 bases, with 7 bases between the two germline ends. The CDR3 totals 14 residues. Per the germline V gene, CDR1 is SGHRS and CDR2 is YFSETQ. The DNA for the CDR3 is TGCGCCAGCAGCTTGCTAGACTTGAACACTGAAGCTTTCTTT. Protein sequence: CASSLLDLNTEAFF. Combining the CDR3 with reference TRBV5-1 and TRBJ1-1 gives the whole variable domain KAGVTQTPRYLIKTRGQQVTLSCSPISGHRSVSWYQQTPGQGLQFLFEYFSETQRNKGNFPGRFSGRQFSNSRSEMNVSTLELGDSALYLCASSLLDLNTEAFFGQGTRLTVV.

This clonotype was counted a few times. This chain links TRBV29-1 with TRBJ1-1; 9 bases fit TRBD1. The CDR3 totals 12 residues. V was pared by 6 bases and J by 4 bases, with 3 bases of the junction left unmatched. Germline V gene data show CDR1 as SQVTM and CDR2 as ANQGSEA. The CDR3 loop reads CSVGDRATEAFF. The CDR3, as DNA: TGCAGCGTCGGGGACAGGGCCACTGAAGCTTTCTTT. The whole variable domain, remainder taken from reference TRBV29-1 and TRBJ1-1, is SAVISQKPSRDICQRGTSLTIQCQVDSQVTMMFWYRQQPGQSLTLIATANQGSEATYESGFVIDKFPISRPNLTFSTLTVSNMSPEDSSIYLCSVGDRATEAFFGQGTRLTVV.

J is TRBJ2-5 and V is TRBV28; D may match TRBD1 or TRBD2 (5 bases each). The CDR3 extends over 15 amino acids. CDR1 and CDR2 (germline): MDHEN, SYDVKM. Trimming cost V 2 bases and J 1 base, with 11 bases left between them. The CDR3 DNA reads TGTGCCAGCAGTTTAGTGGGGGTTAGCCAAGAGACCCAGTACTTC. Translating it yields CASSLVGVSQETQYF.

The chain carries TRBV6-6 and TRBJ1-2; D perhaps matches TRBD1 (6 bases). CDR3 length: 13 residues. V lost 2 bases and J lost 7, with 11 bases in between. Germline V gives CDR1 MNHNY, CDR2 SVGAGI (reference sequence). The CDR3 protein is CASSYPGGAGYTF. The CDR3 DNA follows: TGTGCCAGCAGTTACCCTGGGGGCGCTGGCTACACCTTC.

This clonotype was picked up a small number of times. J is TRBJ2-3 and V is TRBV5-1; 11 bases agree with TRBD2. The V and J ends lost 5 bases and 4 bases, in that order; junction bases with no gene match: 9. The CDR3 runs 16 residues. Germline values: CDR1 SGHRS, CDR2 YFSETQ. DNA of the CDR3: TGCGCCAGCAGTCGCCAACTAGCGGGAGTTGCAGATACGCAGTATTTT. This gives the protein CASSRQLAGVADTQYF.

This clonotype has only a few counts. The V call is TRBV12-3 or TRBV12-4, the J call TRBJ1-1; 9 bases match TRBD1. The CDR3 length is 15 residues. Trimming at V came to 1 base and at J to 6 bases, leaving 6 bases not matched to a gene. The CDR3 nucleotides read TGTGCCAGCAGTTTAGGGGACAGGGCGGATCCTGAAGCTTTCTTT. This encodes CASSLGDRADPEAFF.

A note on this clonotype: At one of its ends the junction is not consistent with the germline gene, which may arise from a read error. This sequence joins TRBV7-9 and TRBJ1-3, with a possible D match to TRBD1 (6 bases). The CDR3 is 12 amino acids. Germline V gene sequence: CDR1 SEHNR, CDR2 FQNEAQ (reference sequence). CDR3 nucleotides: TGTGCCAGCAGCTTAGTCATACAGGGTTTTCATTTT. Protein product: CASSLVIQGFHF.

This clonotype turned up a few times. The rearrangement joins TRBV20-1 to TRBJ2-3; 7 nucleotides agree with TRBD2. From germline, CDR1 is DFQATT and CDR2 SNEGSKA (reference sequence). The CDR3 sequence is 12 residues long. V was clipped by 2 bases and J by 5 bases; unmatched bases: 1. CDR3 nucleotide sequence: TGCAGTGCTAGATCGGGAGGAGATACGCAGTATTTT. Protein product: CSARSGGDTQYF.